This TCR beta chain was retrieved from a study of T cells in Graves' hyperthyroidism and ophthalmopathy. Whole-study context: Staff took peripheral blood when the initial diagnosis was made, before any treatment began. General observations from the study: Most expanded thyroid clonotypes above 0.001 also appeared in blood. Before onset, by a median of approximately 6.8 months, the model predicted ophthalmopathy.

It was RNA transcripts that yielded the amplified TCR beta CDR3 regions. In the first-round RT-PCR of the TCR CDR3, the HTBI primer set was used. TCRdb re-called the multiplex PCR reads through MiXCR, storing one row per CDR3 protein. The sample yields tens of thousands of distinct CDR3 sequences, roughly 58% seen once. V was shortened by 4 bases and J by 3 bases, with 14 bases between the two germline ends. Looked up from germline, CDR1 is SGHDT and CDR2 is YYEEEE. The CDR3 sequence is 15 residues long. Criteria for exclusion of patients were uncontrolled infection, other autoimmune disease, pregnancy or lactation. As for this clonotype: Its antigen is not identified.

Sequencing used blood. The source is a woman aged 55 to 70 with Graves' ophthalmopathy. V usage is TRBV5-6 and J usage is TRBJ1-5; possible D gene TRBD1, 6 bases. CDR3 DNA sequence: TGTGCCAGCAGCCAATTGACAGGCAACAATCAGCCCCAGCATTTT. It yields the protein CASSQLTGNNQPQHF.